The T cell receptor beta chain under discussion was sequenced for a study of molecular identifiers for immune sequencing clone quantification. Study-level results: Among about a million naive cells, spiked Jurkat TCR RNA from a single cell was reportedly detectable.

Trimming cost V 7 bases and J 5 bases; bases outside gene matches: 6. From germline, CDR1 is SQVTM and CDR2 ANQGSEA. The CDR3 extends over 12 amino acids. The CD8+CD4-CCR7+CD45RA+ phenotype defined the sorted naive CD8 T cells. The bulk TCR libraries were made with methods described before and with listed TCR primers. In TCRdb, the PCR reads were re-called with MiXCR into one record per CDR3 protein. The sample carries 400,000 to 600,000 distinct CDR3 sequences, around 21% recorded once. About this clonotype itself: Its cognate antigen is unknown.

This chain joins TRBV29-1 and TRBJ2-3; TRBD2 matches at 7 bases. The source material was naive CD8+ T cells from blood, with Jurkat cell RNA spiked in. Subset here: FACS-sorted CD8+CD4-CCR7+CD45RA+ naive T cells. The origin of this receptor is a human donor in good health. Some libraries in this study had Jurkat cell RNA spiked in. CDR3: CSARGELDTQYF. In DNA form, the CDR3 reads TGCAGCGCCCGGGGGGAGTTAGATACGCAGTATTTT.